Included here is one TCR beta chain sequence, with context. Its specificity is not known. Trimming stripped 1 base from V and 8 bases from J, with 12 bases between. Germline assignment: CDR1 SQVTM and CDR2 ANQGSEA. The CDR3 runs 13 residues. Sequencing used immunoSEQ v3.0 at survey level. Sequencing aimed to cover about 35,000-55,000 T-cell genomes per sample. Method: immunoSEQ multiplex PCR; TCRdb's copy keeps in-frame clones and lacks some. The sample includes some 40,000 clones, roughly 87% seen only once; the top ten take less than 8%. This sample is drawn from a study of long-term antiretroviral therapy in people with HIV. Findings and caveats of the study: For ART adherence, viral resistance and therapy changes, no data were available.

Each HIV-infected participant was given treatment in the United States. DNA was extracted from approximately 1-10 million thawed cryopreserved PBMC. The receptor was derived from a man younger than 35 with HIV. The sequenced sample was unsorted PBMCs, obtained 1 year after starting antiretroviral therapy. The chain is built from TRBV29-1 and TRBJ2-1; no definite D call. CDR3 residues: CSVEVSTSDEQFF. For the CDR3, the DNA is TGCAGCGTTGAAGTCTCAACGTCCGATGAGCAGTTCTTC.